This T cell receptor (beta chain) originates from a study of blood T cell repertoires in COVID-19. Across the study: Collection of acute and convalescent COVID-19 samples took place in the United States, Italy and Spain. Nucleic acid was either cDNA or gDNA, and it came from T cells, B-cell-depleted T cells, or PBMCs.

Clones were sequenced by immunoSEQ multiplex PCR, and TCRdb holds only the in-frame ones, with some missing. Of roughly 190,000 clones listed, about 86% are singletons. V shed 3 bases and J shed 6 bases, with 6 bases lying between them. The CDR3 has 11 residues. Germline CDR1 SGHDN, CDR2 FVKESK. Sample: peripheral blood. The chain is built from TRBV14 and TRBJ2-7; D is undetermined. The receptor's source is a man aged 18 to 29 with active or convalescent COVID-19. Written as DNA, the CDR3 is TGTGCCAGCAGCCAGTATCTCGAGCAGTACTTC. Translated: CASSQYLEQYF.